This TCR beta chain stems from a study of T cell responses to AZD1222 COVID-19 vaccine. Study results and limitations: Donors skewed white British and female; clonal diversity was possibly underestimated.

V lost 1 base to trimming and J lost 4 bases, with 13 bases between them. CDR1 and CDR2 (germline): SGHTA, FQGTGA. This CDR3 spans 15 amino acids. Repertoires were generated with immunoSEQ multiplex PCR, while TCRdb's copy carries only in-frame clones and drops some. The sample shows some 170,000 clones, 90% of them seen only once. A remark on this clone: Its specificity is not known.

Material: peripheral blood, obtained 28 days after the second dose of the MenACWY control vaccine. The receptor was isolated from an adult who received the MenACWY meningococcal vaccine as a control. The chain couples TRBV7-3 to TRBJ2-5; a possible D gene is TRBD2 (6 bases). Written as DNA, the CDR3 is TGTGCCAGCAGCTTAAACCCAGGGCGGGGAGAGACCCAGTACTTC. This translates into CASSLNPGRGETQYF.